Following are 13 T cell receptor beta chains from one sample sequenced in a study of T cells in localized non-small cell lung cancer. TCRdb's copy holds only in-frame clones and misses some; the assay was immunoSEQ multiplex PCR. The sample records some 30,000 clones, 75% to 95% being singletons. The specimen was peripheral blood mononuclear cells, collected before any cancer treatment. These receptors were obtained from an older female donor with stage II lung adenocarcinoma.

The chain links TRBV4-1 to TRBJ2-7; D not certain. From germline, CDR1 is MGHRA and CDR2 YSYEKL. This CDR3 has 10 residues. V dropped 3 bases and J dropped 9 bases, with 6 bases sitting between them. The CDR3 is CASSHVVQYF. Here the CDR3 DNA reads TGCGCCAGCAGCCATGTCGTGCAGTACTTC.

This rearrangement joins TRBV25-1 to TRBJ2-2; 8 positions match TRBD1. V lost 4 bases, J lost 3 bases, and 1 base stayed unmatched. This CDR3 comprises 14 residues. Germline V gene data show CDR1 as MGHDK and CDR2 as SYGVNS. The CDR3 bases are TGTGCCAGCAGTGGGACAGGGTACACCGGGGAGCTGTTTTTT. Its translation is CASSGTGYTGELFF.

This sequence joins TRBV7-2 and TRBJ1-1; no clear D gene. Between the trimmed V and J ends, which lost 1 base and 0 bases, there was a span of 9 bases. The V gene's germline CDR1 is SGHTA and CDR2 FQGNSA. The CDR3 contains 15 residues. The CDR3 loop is CASSLGASLNTEAFF. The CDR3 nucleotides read TGTGCCAGCAGCTTAGGGGCCAGTTTGAACACTGAAGCTTTCTTT.

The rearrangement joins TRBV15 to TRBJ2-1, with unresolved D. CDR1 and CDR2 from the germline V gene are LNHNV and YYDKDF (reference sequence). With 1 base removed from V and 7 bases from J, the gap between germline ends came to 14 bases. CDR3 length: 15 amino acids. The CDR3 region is CATSRGGEGKNEQFF. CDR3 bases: TGTGCCACCAGCAGAGGTGGGGAAGGGAAAAATGAGCAGTTCTTC.

The chain's CDR3 is CASSSSGRADTQYF. The CDR3 nucleotides read TGTGCCAGCAGTAGTAGCGGGAGGGCAGATACGCAGTATTTT. The rearrangement uses TRBV5-4 and TRBJ2-3; 11 bases map to TRBD2. The CDR3 extends over 14 amino acids. Losses at the gene ends were 5 bases for V and 4 bases for J; bases not matched to a gene: 3. Germline CDR1 is SGHNT and CDR2 is YYREEE (reference sequence).

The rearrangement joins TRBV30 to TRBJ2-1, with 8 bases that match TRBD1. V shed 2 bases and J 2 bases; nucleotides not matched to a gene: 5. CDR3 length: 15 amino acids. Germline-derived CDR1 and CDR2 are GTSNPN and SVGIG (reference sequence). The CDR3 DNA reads TGTGCCTGGAGTAGGACAGGGTTTGCCTACAATGAGCAGTTCTTC. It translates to CAWSRTGFAYNEQFF.

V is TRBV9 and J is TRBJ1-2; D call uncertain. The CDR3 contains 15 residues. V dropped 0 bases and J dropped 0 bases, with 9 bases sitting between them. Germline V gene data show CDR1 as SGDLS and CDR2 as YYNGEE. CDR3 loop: CASSVEDKPNYGYTF. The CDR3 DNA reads TGTGCCAGCAGCGTAGAAGACAAACCTAACTATGGCTACACCTTC.

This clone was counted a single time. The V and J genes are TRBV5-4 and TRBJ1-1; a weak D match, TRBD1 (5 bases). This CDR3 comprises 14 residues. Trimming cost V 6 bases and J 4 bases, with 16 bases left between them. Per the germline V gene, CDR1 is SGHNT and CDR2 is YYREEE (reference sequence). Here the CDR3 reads CASKFFGAGTEAFF. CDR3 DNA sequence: TGTGCCAGCAAGTTTTTTGGGGCTGGCACTGAAGCTTTCTTT.

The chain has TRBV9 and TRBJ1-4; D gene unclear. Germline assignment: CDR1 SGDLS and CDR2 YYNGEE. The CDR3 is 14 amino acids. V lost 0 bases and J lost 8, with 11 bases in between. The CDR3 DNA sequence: TGTGCCAGCAGCGTAGACTTACTTAAGGAAAAACTGTTTTTT. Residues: CASSVDLLKEKLFF. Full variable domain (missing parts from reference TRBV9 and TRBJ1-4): DSGVTQTPKHLITATGQRVTLRCSPRSGDLSVYWYQQSLDQGLQFLIQYYNGEERAKGNILERFSAQQFPDLHSELNLSSLELGDSALYFCASSVDLLKEKLFFGSGTQLSVL.

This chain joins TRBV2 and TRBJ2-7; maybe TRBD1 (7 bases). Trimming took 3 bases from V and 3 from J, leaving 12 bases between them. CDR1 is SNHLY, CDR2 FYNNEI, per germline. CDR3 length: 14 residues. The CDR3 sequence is CASSDRGDIYEQYF. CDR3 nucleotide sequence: TGTGCCAGCAGTGACAGGGGGGATATCTACGAGCAGTACTTC. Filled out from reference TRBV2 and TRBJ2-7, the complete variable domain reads EPEVTQTPSHQVTQMGQEVILRCVPISNHLYFYWYRQILGQKVEFLVSFYNNEISEKSEIFDDQFSVERPDGSNFTLKIRSTKLEDSAMYFCASSDRGDIYEQYFGPGTRLTVT.

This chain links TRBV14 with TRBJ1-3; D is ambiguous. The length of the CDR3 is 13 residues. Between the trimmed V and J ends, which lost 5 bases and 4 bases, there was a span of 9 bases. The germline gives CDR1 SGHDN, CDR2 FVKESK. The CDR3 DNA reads TGTGCCAGCAGCGCGGACGCGGGAAACACCATATATTTT. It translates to CASSADAGNTIYF.

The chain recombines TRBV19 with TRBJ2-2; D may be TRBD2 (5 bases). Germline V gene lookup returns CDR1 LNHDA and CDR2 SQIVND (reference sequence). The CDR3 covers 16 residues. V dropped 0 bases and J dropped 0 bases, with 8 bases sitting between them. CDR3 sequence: CASSIEGGSNTGELFF. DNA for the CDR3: TGTGCCAGTAGTATAGAGGGCGGGTCGAACACCGGGGAGCTGTTTTTT.

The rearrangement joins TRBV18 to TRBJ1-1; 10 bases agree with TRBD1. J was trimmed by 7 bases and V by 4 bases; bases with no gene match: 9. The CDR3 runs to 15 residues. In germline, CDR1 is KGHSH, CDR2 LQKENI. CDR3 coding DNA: TGTGCCAGCTCACAGACTAAGGGACAGGGGAGTGAAGCTTTCTTT. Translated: CASSQTKGQGSEAFF.